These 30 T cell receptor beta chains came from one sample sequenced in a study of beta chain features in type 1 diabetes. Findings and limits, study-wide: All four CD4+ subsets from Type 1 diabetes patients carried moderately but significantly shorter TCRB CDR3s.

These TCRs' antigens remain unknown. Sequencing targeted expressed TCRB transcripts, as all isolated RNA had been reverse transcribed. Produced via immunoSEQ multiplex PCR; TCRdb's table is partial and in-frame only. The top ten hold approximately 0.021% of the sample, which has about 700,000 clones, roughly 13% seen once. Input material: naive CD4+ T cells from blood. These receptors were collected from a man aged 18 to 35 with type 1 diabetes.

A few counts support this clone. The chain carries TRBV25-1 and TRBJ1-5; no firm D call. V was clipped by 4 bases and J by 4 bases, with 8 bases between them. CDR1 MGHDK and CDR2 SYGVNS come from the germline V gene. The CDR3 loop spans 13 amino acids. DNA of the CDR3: TGTGCCAGCAGTGCCGGAATTAATCAGCCCCAGCATTTT. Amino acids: CASSAGINQPQHF.

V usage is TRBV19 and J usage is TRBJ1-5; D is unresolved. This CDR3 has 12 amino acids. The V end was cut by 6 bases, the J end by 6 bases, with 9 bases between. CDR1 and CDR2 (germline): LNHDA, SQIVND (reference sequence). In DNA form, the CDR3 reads TGTGCCAGTAGCTTTAACGGTCAGCCCCAGCATTTT. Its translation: CASSFNGQPQHF.

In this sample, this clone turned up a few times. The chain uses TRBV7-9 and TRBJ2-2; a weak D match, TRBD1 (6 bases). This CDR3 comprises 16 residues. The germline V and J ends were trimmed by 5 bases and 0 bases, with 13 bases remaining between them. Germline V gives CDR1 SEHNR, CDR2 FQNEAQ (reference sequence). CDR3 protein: CASSTTGYANTGELFF. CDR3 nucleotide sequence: TGTGCCAGCAGCACGACAGGTTACGCGAACACCGGGGAGCTGTTTTTT.

The CDR3 loop is CASSNDDIGGYTF. The CDR3 bases are TGTGCCAGCAGCAACGACGACATAGGCGGCTACACCTTC. The chain uses TRBV9 and TRBJ1-2; D is undetermined. The V end lost 4 bases, the J end lost 8 bases, and 15 bases lay between the germline ends. The CDR3 has 13 residues. The germline V gene has CDR1 SGDLS and CDR2 YYNGEE.

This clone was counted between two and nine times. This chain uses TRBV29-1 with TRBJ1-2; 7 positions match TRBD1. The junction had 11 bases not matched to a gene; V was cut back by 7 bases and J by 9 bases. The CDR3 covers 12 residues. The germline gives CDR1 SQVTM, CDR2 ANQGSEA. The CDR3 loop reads CSASGLGGSYTF. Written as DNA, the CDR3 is TGCAGCGCATCGGGTTTAGGGGGCAGCTACACCTTC.

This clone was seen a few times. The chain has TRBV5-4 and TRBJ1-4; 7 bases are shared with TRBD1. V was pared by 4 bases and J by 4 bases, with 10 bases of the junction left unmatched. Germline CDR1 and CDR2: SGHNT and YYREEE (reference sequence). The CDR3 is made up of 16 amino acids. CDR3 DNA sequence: TGTGCCAGCAGCGGCAACCGGGACAGCCTTAATGAAAAACTGTTTTTT. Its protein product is CASSGNRDSLNEKLFF.

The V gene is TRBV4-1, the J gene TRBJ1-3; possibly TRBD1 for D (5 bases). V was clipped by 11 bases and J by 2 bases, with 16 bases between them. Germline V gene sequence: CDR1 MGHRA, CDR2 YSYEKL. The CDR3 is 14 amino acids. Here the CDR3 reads CASGRESTGNTIYF. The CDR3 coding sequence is TGCGCCTCCGGCAGGGAGAGTACTGGAAACACCATATATTTT.

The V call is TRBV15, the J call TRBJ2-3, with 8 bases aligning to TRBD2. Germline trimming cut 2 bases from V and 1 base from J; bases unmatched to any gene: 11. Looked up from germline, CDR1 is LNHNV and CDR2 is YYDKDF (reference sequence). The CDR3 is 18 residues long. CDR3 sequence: CATSRSTWGSGGTDTQYF. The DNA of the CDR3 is TGTGCCACCAGCAGATCCACCTGGGGTAGCGGGGGCACAGATACGCAGTATTTT.

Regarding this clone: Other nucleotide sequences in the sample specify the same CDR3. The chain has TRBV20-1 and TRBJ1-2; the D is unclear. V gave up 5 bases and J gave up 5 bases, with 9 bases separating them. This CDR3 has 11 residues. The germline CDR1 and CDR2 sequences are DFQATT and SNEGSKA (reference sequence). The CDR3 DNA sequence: TGCAGTGCTTCGGACGGTTATGGCTACACCTTC. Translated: CSASDGYGYTF.

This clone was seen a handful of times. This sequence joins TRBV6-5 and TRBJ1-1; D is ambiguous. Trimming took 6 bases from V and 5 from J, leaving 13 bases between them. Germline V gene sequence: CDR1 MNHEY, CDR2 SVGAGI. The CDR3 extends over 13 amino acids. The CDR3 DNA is TGTGCCAGCAGGAGCCTCTCGGGAACTGAAGCTTTCTTT. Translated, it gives CASRSLSGTEAFF.

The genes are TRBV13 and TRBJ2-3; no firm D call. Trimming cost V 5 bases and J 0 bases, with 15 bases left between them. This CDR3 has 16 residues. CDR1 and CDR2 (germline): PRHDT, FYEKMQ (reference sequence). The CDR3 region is CASSHRRLSSTDTQYF. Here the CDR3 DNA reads TGTGCCAGCAGCCACCGCCGGCTCTCTAGCACAGATACGCAGTATTTT. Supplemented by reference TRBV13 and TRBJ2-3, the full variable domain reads AAGVIQSPRHLIKEKRETATLKCYPIPRHDTVYWYQQGPGQDPQFLISFYEKMQSDKGSIPDRFSAQQFSDYHSELNMSSLELGDSALYFCASSHRRLSSTDTQYFGPGTRLTVL.

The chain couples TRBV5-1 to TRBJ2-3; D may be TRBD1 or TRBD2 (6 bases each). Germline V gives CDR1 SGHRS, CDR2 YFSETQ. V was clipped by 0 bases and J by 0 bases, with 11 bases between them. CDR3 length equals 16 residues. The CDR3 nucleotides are TGCGCCAGCAGCTTGGACGGGGGCTCTAGCACAGATACGCAGTATTTT. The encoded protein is CASSLDGGSSTDTQYF.

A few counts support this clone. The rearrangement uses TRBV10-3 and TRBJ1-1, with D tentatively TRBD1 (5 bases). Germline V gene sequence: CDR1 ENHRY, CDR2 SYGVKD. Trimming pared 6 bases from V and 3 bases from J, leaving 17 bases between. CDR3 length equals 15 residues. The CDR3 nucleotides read TGTGCCATCAGCGACAGTTTCCCAGGTGACACTGAAGCTTTCTTT. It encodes CAISDSFPGDTEAFF.

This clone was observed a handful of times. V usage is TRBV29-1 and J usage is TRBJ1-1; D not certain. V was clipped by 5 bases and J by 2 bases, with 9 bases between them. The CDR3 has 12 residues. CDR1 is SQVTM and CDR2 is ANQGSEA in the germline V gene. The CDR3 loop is CSVMRGNTEAFF. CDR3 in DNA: TGCAGCGTTATGCGCGGTAACACTGAAGCTTTCTTT.

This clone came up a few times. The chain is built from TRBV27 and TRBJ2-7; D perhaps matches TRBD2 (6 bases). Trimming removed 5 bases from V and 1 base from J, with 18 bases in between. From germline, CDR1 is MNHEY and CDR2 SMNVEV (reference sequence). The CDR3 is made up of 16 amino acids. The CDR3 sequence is CASSPLFAGTSYEQYF. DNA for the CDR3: TGTGCCAGCAGTCCCCTCTTCGCCGGGACTTCCTACGAGCAGTACTTC.

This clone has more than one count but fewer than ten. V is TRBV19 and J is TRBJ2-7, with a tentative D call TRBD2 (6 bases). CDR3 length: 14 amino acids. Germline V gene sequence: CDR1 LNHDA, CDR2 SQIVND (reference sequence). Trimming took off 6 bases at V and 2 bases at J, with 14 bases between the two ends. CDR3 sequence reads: CASSLSGDTYEQYF. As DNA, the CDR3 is TGTGCCAGTAGCCTTAGCGGCGACACCTACGAGCAGTACTTC.

The chain's CDR3 is CASSLMTGFDTGELFF. CDR3 nucleotides: TGCGCCAGCAGCCTAATGACTGGGTTCGACACCGGGGAGCTGTTTTTT. The J gene is TRBJ2-2, the V gene TRBV4-1; D ambiguous. V gave up 4 bases and J gave up 3 bases, with 15 bases separating them. This CDR3 spans 16 amino acids. Germline loops: CDR1 MGHRA, CDR2 YSYEKL.

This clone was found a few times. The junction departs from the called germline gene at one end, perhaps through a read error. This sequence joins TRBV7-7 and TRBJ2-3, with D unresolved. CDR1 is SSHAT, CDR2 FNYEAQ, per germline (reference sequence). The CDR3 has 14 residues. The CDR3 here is CASSFKGLGDTQYF. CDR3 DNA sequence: TGTGCTAGCAGCTTTAAAGGCTTGGGAGATACGCAGTATTTT.

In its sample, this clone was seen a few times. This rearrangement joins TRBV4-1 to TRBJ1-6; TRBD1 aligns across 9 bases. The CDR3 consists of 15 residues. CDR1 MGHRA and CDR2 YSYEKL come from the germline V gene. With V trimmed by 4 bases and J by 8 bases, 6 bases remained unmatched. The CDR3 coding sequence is TGCGCCAGCAGCCCTTGGGACAGGGCGGATTCACCCCTCCACTTT. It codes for CASSPWDRADSPLHF.

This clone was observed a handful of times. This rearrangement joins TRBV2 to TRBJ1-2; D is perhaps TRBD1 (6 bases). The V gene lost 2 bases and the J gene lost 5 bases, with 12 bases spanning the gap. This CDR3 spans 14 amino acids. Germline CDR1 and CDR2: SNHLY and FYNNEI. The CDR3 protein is CASSELGGIYGYTF. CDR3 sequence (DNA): TGTGCCAGCAGTGAACTAGGGGGGATATATGGCTACACCTTC.

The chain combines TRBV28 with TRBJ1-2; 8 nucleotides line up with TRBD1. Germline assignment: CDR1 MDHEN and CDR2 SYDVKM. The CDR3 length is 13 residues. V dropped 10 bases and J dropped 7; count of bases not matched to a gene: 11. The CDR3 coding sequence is TGTGCCACCATAGGACAGGGACACCTTGGCTACACCTTC. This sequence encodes CATIGQGHLGYTF.

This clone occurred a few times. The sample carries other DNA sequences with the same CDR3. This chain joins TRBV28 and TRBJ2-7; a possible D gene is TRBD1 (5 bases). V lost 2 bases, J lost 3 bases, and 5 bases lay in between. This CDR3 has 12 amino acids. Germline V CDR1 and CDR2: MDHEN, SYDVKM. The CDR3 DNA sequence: TGTGCCAGCAGTTTAAGGGGCTACGAGCAGTACTTC. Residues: CASSLRGYEQYF.

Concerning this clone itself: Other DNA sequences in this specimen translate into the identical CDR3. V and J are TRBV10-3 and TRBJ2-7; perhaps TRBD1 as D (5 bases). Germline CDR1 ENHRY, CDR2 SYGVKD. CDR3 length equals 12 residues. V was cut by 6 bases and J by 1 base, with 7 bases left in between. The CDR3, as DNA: TGTGCCATCAGCCCAGGGTCCTACGAGCAGTACTTC. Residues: CAISPGSYEQYF.

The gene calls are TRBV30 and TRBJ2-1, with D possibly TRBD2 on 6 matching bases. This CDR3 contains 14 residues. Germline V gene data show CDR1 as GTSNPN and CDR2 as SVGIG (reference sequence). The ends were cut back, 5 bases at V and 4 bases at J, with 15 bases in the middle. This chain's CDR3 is CAWRRRGSYNEQFF. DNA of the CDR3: TGTGCCTGGCGCCGGAGGGGATCGTACAATGAGCAGTTCTTC.

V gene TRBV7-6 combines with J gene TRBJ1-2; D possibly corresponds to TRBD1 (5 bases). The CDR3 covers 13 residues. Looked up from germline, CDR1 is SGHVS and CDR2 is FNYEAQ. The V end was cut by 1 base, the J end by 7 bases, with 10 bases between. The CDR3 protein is CASSLEGSGGYTF. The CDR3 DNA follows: TGTGCCAGCAGCTTAGAGGGGAGTGGTGGCTACACCTTC.

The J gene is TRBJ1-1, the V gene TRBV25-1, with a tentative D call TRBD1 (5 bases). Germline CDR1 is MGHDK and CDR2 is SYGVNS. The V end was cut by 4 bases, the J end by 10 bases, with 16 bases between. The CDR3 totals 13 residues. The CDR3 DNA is TGTGCCAGCAGTGGTCCGGGACGGCTTGTAGCTTTCTTT. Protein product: CASSGPGRLVAFF.

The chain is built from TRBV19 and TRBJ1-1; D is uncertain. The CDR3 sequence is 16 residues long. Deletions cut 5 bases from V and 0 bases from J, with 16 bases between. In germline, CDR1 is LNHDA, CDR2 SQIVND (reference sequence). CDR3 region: CASSPDPAGMNTEAFF. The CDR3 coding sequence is TGTGCCAGTAGTCCCGACCCCGCGGGCATGAACACTGAAGCTTTCTTT.

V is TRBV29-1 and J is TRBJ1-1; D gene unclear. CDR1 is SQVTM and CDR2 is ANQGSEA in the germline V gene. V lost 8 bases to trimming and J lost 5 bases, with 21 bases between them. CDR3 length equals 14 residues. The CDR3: CSIKSTAGDTEAFF. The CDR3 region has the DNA TGCAGCATTAAGTCCACCGCGGGAGATACTGAAGCTTTCTTT.

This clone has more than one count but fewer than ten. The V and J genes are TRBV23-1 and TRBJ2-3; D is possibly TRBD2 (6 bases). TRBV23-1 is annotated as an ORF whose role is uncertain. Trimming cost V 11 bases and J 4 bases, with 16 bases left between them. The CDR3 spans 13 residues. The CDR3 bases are TGCGCCCGTGGAGGGAGTCCCCCAGATACGCAGTATTTT. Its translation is CARGGSPPDTQYF.

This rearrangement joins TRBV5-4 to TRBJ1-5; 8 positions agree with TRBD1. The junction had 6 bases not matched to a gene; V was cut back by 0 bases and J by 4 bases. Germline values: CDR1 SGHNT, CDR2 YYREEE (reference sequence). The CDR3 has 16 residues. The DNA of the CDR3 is TGTGCCAGCAGCTTGGATGCAGGGGGCATGAATCAGCCCCAGCATTTT. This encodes CASSLDAGGMNQPQHF.